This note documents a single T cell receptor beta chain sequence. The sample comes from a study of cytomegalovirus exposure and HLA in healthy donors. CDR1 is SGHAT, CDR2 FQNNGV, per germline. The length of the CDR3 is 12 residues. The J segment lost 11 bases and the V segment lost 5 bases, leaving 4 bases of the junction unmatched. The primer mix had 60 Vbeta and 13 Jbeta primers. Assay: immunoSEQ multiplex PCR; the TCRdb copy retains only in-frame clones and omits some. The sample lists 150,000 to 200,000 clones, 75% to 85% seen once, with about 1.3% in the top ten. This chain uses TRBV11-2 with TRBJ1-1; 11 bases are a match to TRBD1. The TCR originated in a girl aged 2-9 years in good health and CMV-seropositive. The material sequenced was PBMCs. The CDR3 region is CASSLGTGGAFF. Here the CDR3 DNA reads TGTGCCAGCAGCCTCGGGACAGGGGGTGCTTTCTTT.